Each of the 30 T cell receptor beta chains below was sequenced from the same sample in a study of T cell responses to AZD1222 COVID-19 vaccine. Assay used: immunoSEQ multiplex PCR; TCRdb lists only in-frame clones, some missing. The sample shows about 85,000 clones, around 85% of them seen only once. Material: peripheral blood, obtained on day 0 of AZD1222 vaccination. The receptors shown here come from an adult in good health.

The chain has TRBV7-2 and TRBJ1-2, with D maybe TRBD1 (5 bases). Germline-derived CDR1 and CDR2 are SGHTA and FQGNSA. V lost 0 bases to trimming and J lost 2 bases, with 7 bases between them. CDR3 length: 14 residues. As DNA, the CDR3 is TGTGCCAGCAGCTTAGCGGCAGGGAACTATGGCTACACCTTC. Encoded protein: CASSLAAGNYGYTF.

The chain employs TRBV7-9 and TRBJ1-4; 7 nucleotides match TRBD1. Looked up from germline, CDR1 is SEHNR and CDR2 is FQNEAQ (reference sequence). Trimming took 5 bases from V and 0 from J; bases not matched to a gene: 9. This CDR3 is built from 17 residues. CDR3 amino acids: CASSHQRTGATNEKLFF. The CDR3 region has the DNA TGTGCCAGCAGCCATCAACGGACAGGCGCAACTAATGAAAAACTGTTTTTT.

The rearrangement links TRBV4-1 to TRBJ1-1; D possibly corresponds to TRBD1 (6 bases). The CDR3 loop spans 15 amino acids. With 1 base removed from V and 7 bases from J, the gap between germline ends came to 16 bases. From germline, CDR1 is MGHRA and CDR2 YSYEKL. CDR3 region: CASSQVARGKGEAFF. The CDR3 bases are TGCGCCAGCAGCCAAGTCGCCAGGGGTAAAGGTGAAGCTTTCTTT.

Comment on this clone: Distinct nucleotide sequences in the sample also encode this CDR3. The V and J genes are TRBV28 and TRBJ1-1; D unclear. Trimming cost V 6 bases and J 8 bases, with 13 bases left between them. Germline V gene sequence: CDR1 MDHEN, CDR2 SYDVKM. This CDR3 spans 12 amino acids. CDR3 loop: CASSLRGTEAFF. The DNA for the CDR3 is TGTGCCAGCAGCCTACGGGGTACCGAAGCTTTCTTT.

This chain joins TRBV5-4 and TRBJ1-1, with 8 nucleotides matching TRBD1. The CDR3 is 15 amino acids. Looked up from germline, CDR1 is SGHNT and CDR2 is YYREEE (reference sequence). After removal of 4 bases from V and 1 base from J, the junction contained 6 bases not matched to a gene. CDR3 bases: TGTGCCAGCAGCATCCGGACAGGGCAGAACACTGAAGCTTTCTTT. As protein: CASSIRTGQNTEAFF.

The gene calls are TRBV28 and TRBJ1-4, with D hard to call. This CDR3 has 16 amino acids. V was shortened by 5 bases and J by 0 bases, with 13 bases between the two germline ends. Germline V gene sequence: CDR1 MDHEN, CDR2 SYDVKM. The CDR3 protein is CASSAAHSATNEKLFF. CDR3 nucleotides: TGTGCCAGCAGTGCCGCCCACAGCGCAACTAATGAAAAACTGTTTTTT. The entire variable domain, with the rest obtained from reference TRBV28 and TRBJ1-4, is as follows: DVKVTQSSRYLVKRTGEKVFLECVQDMDHENMFWYRQDPGLGLRLIYFSYDVKMKEKGDIPEGYSVSREKKERFSLILESASTNQTSMYLCASSAAHSATNEKLFFGSGTQLSVL.

The V gene is TRBV2, the J gene TRBJ1-5; 8 positions agree with TRBD1. There are 14 residues in the CDR3. CDR1 and CDR2 (germline): SNHLY, FYNNEI. Germline trimming cut 4 bases from V and 7 bases from J; bases unmatched to any gene: 6. DNA for the CDR3: TGTGCCAGCAGTGGACAGGGGAATTTACAGCCCCAGCATTTT. Amino acid sequence: CASSGQGNLQPQHF.

The genes are TRBV4-1 and TRBJ2-3; D is perhaps TRBD1 (6 bases). The CDR3 spans 16 residues. Germline CDR1 and CDR2: MGHRA and YSYEKL. Trimming left V 4 bases short and J 3 bases short, with 17 bases between. The CDR3 DNA is TGCGCCAGCAGCCCCTTACAGGGAAGGAGTACAGATACGCAGTATTTT. Amino acids: CASSPLQGRSTDTQYF.

This rearrangement joins TRBV5-1 to TRBJ1-1; TRBD1 might be the D (6 bases). The V end lost 5 bases, the J end lost 4 bases, and 15 bases lay between the germline ends. The CDR3 extends over 14 amino acids. Germline CDR1 and CDR2: SGHRS and YFSETQ. CDR3 residues: CASRSSQGVTEAFF. The DNA of the CDR3 is TGCGCCAGCAGGTCTTCACAGGGTGTCACTGAAGCTTTCTTT.

The chain joins TRBV6-5 to TRBJ1-4; tentatively, D is TRBD1 (6 bases). Germline V gene data show CDR1 as MNHEY and CDR2 as SVGAGI. The CDR3 loop spans 15 amino acids. Between the trimmed V and J ends, which lost 2 bases and 3 bases, there was a span of 10 bases. CDR3 nucleotide sequence: TGTGCCAGCAGTTACGACAGGAAGGCTAATGAAAAACTGTTTTTT. Its translation is CASSYDRKANEKLFF.

This sequence joins TRBV7-3 and TRBJ2-7; 10 bases match TRBD2. Germline V gene data show CDR1 as SGHTA and CDR2 as FQGTGA. V trimming: 2 bases; J trimming: 5 bases; junction bases outside the gene matches: 3. The CDR3 totals 14 residues. The CDR3 loop is CASSLDGTSDEQYF. CDR3 bases: TGTGCCAGCAGCTTAGATGGGACTAGCGACGAGCAGTACTTC.

The rearrangement links TRBV5-1 to TRBJ1-1; D not resolved. The CDR3 extends over 14 amino acids. V gave up 0 bases and J gave up 4 bases, with 10 bases separating them. Per germline, CDR1 SGHRS and CDR2 YFSETQ. CDR3 nucleotides: TGCGCCAGCAGCTTGGAAGGAGGCACCACTGAAGCTTTCTTT. Encoded protein: CASSLEGGTTEAFF.

Only a few counts were recorded for this clone. The chain employs TRBV19 and TRBJ1-5, with 7 positions matching TRBD1. J gave up 4 bases and V 1 base, and 10 bases lay outside the gene matches. Per the germline V gene, CDR1 is LNHDA and CDR2 is SQIVND (reference sequence). The CDR3 loop spans 17 amino acids. The CDR3 nucleotides are TGTGCCAGTAGTATAGCTTCAGACAGGGCGATAAATCAGCCCCAGCATTTT. It is translated as CASSIASDRAINQPQHF.

The chain couples TRBV28 to TRBJ1-2, with 8 bases fitting TRBD1. V was clipped by 5 bases and J by 4 bases; unmatched bases: 9. Germline values: CDR1 MDHEN, CDR2 SYDVKM. This CDR3 region has 15 residues. The CDR3 sequence: CASSHRQGKGYGYTF. In DNA form, the CDR3 reads TGTGCCAGCAGTCACCGACAGGGGAAGGGCTATGGCTACACCTTC.

The chain links TRBV19 to TRBJ2-2, with D perhaps assigned TRBD1 or TRBD2 (7 bases each). The germline V gene encodes CDR1 LNHDA and CDR2 SQIVND (reference sequence). The ends were cut back, 6 bases at V and 5 bases at J, with 16 bases in the middle. This CDR3 has 15 amino acids. CDR3 loop: CASSKDREGTGELFF. The CDR3 bases are TGTGCCAGTAGCAAAGACAGGGAGGGAACCGGGGAGCTGTTTTTT.

The rearrangement uses TRBV7-9 and TRBJ1-2; D may be TRBD1 (5 bases). This CDR3 has 15 amino acids. Germline-derived CDR1 and CDR2 are SEHNR and FQNEAQ (reference sequence). V was shortened by 5 bases and J by 5 bases, with 18 bases between the two germline ends. The CDR3 DNA follows: TGTGCCAGCAGCCAGGGCCGGGACGGAGCTTATGGCTACACCTTC. It yields the protein CASSQGRDGAYGYTF.

The rearrangement links TRBV24-1 to TRBJ1-2; 8 positions match TRBD1. With 5 bases clipped from V and 0 bases from J, the junction kept 10 bases outside the gene matches. CDR1 is KGHDR and CDR2 is SFDVKD in the germline V gene. The CDR3 spans 17 residues. The DNA for the CDR3 is TGTGCCACCAGTGGGACCGGGACAGGAGATGCTAACTATGGCTACACCTTC. Translation gives CATSGTGTGDANYGYTF.

This chain uses TRBV7-2 with TRBJ2-7; D possibly corresponds to TRBD1 (6 bases). This CDR3 spans 14 amino acids. V was clipped by 5 bases and J by 1 base, with 12 bases between them. Per germline, CDR1 SGHTA and CDR2 FQGNSA. CDR3 sequence reads: CASSPPGTSYEQYF. CDR3 DNA sequence: TGTGCCAGCAGCCCCCCCGGGACATCCTACGAGCAGTACTTC.

This chain joins TRBV29-1 and TRBJ2-7; TRBD2 matches 9 bases. Trimming removed 4 bases from V and 2 bases from J; junction bases left unmatched: 6. The germline V gene has CDR1 SQVTM and CDR2 ANQGSEA. This CDR3 is 14 amino acids long. The CDR3 DNA sequence: TGCAGCGTTGCTGCGGGAGGGCAAACCTACGAGCAGTACTTC. Translation: CSVAAGGQTYEQYF.

The V call is TRBV12-3 or TRBV12-4, the J call TRBJ1-5, with 7 bases matching TRBD1. CDR3 size: 12 residues. V gave up 6 bases and J gave up 7 bases; unmatched junction bases: 3. The CDR3 region has the DNA TGTGCCAGCAGACCAGGGGGACAGCCCCAGCATTTT. Translated: CASRPGGQPQHF.

This rearrangement joins TRBV28 to TRBJ2-2; D is possibly TRBD1 (6 bases). The germline V gene encodes CDR1 MDHEN and CDR2 SYDVKM. This CDR3 contains 13 residues. Trimming shortened V by 6 bases and J by 5 bases, and 10 bases separated the two germline ends. DNA of the CDR3: TGTGCCAGCAGGTTAACAGGGACCGGGGAGCTGTTTTTT. This translates into CASRLTGTGELFF.

The gene calls are TRBV27 and TRBJ1-4, with D perhaps matching TRBD1 (6 bases). Deletions cut 5 bases from V and 7 bases from J, with 20 bases between. The germline CDR1 and CDR2 sequences are MNHEY and SMNVEV (reference sequence). The CDR3 is 16 amino acids. CDR3 nucleotides: TGTGCCAGCAGTGCATCGATCGGGGGCGAAAGTGAAAAACTGTTTTTT. It yields the protein CASSASIGGESEKLFF. The full variable domain, its missing parts supplied by reference TRBV27 and TRBJ1-4, is EAQVTQNPRYLITVTGKKLTVTCSQNMNHEYMSWYRQDPGLGLRQIYYSMNVEVTDKGDVPEGYKVSRKEKRNFPLILESPSPNQTSLYFCASSASIGGESEKLFFGSGTQLSVL.

This clone was seen a handful of times. The chain links TRBV2 to TRBJ1-5; 10 bases match TRBD1. The CDR3 has 16 residues. CDR1 is SNHLY, CDR2 FYNNEI, per germline. The V gene end was trimmed by 6 bases and the J gene end by 1 base; junction bases not matched to a gene: 6. The CDR3 DNA reads TGTGCCAGCAGCGGCGGGACAGGGGCGAGCAATCAGCCCCAGCATTTT. It is translated as CASSGGTGASNQPQHF.

V gene TRBV7-2 combines with J gene TRBJ2-3; the match to TRBD2 covers 9 bases. Germline V gives CDR1 SGHTA, CDR2 FQGNSA. With 4 bases clipped from V and 2 bases from J, the junction kept 7 bases outside the gene matches. The CDR3 extends over 16 amino acids. The DNA of the CDR3 is TGTGCCAGCAGCTCCTTTAGCGGGAGCCCCACAGATACGCAGTATTTT. The encoded protein is CASSSFSGSPTDTQYF. The full variable domain, in which reference TRBV7-2 and TRBJ2-3 provide the parts outside the CDR3, is GAGVSQSPSNKVTEKGKDVELRCDPISGHTALYWYRQSLGQGLEFLIYFQGNSAPDKSGLPSDRFSAERTGGSVSTLTIQRTQQEDSAVYLCASSSFSGSPTDTQYFGPGTRLTVL.

The gene calls are TRBV3-1 (or the pseudogene TRBV3-2) and TRBJ1-6, with D possibly matching TRBD1 (5 bases). The CDR3 totals 15 residues. Germline V CDR1 and CDR2: LGHDT, YNNKEL (reference sequence). The ends were cut back, 0 bases at V and 7 bases at J, with 10 bases in the middle. The CDR3 spells CASSQDGAGNSPLHF. As DNA, the CDR3 is TGTGCCAGCAGCCAAGATGGGGCAGGCAATTCACCCCTCCACTTT.

This clone was recorded only once. CDR3 nucleotide sequence: TGTGCCAGTCGATGGGCCACGGGAACTAATGAAAAACTGTTTTTT. It yields the protein CASRWATGTNEKLFF. This chain links TRBV19 with TRBJ1-4, with no clear D. Trimming left V 8 bases short and J 1 base short, with 14 bases between. Germline-derived CDR1 and CDR2 are LNHDA and SQIVND (reference sequence). The CDR3 has 15 amino acids.

V gene TRBV13 combines with J gene TRBJ1-2, with 9 bases that match TRBD1. CDR3 length: 12 amino acids. V shed 5 bases and J 8 bases; nucleotides not matched to a gene: 3. Germline V gene lookup returns CDR1 PRHDT and CDR2 FYEKMQ (reference sequence). The CDR3 DNA reads TGTGCCAGCAGCGCCGGACAGGGGGGCTACACCTTC. Amino acids: CASSAGQGGYTF.

The chain combines TRBV6-2 or TRBV6-3 with TRBJ2-7; 7 bases match TRBD2. V was pared by 2 bases and J by 3 bases, with 4 bases of the junction left unmatched. The germline V gene encodes CDR1 MNHEY and CDR2 SVGEGT. The CDR3 has 14 amino acids. The CDR3 DNA reads as TGTGCCAGCAGTTACATCGGGAGGCACTACGAGCAGTACTTC. It codes for CASSYIGRHYEQYF.

This clone was counted only a few times. The rearrangement joins TRBV9 to TRBJ1-1; TRBD1 matches 7 bases. The CDR3 spans 16 residues. The V segment lost 3 bases and the J segment 2 bases; nucleotides outside the gene matches: 10. CDR1 and CDR2 (germline): SGDLS, YYNGEE. CDR3 nucleotides: TGTGCCAGCAGCGATAATCCGGGACAGCCCAACACTGAAGCTTTCTTT. This encodes CASSDNPGQPNTEAFF. Variable domain in full (rest from reference TRBV9 and TRBJ1-1): DSGVTQTPKHLITATGQRVTLRCSPRSGDLSVYWYQQSLDQGLQFLIQYYNGEERAKGNILERFSAQQFPDLHSELNLSSLELGDSALYFCASSDNPGQPNTEAFFGQGTRLTVV.

The gene calls are TRBV4-3 and TRBJ2-7; 12 bases match TRBD1. The junction had 5 bases not matched to a gene; V was cut back by 3 bases and J by 5 bases. Germline V gene data show CDR1 as LGHNA and CDR2 as YSLEER. The CDR3 totals 15 residues. CDR3 sequence (DNA): TGCGCCAGCAGCCACTCCGGGACAGGGGGCGACGAGCAGTACTTC. Protein product: CASSHSGTGGDEQYF.